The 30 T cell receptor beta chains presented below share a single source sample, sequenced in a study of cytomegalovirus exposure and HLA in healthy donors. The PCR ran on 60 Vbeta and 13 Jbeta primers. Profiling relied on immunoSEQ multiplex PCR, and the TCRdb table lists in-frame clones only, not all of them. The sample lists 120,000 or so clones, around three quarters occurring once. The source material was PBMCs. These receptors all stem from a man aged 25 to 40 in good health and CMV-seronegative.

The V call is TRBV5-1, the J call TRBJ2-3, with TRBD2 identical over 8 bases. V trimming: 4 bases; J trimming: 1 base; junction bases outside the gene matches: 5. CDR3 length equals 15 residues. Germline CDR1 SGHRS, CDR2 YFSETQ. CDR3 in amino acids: CASSPGGAGTDTQYF. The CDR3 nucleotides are TGCGCCAGCAGCCCGGGGGGGGCTGGCACAGATACGCAGTATTTT.

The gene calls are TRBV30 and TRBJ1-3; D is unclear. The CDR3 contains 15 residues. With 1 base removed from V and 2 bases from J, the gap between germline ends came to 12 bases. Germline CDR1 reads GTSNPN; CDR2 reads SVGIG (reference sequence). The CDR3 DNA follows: TGTGCCTGGAGTGCCCCGATGACTACTGGAAACACCATATATTTT. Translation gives CAWSAPMTTGNTIYF.

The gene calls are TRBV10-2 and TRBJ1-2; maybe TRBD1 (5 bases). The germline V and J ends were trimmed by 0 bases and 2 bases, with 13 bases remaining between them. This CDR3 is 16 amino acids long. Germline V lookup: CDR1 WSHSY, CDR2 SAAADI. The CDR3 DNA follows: TGCGCCAGCAGTGAGTCCGCAGGGAGGTCCAACTATGGCTACACCTTC. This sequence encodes CASSESAGRSNYGYTF.

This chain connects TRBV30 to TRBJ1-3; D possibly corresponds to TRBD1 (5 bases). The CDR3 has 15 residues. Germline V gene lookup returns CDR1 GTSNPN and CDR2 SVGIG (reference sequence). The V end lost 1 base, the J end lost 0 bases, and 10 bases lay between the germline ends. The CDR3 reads CAWSADSDSGNTIYF. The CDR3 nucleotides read TGTGCCTGGAGTGCCGACAGCGACTCTGGAAACACCATATATTTT.

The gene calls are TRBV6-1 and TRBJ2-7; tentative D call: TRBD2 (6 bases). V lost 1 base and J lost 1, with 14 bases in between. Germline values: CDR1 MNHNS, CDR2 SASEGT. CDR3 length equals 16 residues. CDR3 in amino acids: CASSEGGGAPSYEQYF. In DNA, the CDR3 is TGTGCCAGCAGTGAAGGGGGCGGGGCCCCTTCCTACGAGCAGTACTTC.

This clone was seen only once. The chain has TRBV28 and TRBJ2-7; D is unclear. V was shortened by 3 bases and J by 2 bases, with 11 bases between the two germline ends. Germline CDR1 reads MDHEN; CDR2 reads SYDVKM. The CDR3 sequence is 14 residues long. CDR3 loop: CASSFPQLPYEQYF. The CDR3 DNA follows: TGTGCCAGCAGTTTCCCACAGCTACCCTACGAGCAGTACTTC.

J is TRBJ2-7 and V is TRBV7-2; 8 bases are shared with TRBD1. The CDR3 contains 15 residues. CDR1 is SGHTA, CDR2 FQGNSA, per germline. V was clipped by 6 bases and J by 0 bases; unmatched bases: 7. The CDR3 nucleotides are TGTGCCAGCAGTGGGGGGACAGGAAGCTCCTACGAGCAGTACTTC. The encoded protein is CASSGGTGSSYEQYF.

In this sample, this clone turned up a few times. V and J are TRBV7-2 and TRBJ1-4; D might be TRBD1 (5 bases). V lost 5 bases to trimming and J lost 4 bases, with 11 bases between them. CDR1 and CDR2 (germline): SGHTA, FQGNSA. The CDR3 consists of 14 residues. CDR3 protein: CASSPGDYNEKLFF. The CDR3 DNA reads TGTGCCAGCAGCCCCGGGGACTATAATGAAAAACTGTTTTTT.

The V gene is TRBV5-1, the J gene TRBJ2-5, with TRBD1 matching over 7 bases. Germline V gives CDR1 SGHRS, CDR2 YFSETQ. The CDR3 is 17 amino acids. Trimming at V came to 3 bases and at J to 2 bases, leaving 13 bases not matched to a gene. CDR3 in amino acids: CASSWKYAAGGQETQYF. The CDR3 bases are TGCGCCAGCAGCTGGAAGTATGCGGCAGGGGGTCAAGAGACCCAGTACTTC.

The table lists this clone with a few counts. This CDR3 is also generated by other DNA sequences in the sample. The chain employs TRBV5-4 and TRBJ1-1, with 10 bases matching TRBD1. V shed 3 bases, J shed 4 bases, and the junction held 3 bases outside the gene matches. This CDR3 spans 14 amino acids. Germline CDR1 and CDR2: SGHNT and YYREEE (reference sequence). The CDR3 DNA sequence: TGTGCCAGCAGCTCGACAGGGGGCGGCACTGAAGCTTTCTTT. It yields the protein CASSSTGGGTEAFF.

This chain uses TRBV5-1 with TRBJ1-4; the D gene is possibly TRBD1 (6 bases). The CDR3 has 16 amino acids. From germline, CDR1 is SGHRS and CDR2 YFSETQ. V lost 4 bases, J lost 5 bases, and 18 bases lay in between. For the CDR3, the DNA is TGCGCCAGCAGCCCCAATACCGGACAGCAGAATGAAAAACTGTTTTTT. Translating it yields CASSPNTGQQNEKLFF.

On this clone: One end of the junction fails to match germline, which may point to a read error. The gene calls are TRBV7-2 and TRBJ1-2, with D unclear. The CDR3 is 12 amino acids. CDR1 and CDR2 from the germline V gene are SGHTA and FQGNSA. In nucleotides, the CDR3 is TGTGCCAGCAGCCCCGGGTTCTATGGCTACCCCTTC. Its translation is CASSPGFYGYPF. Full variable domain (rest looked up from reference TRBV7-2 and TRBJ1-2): GAGVSQSPSNKVTEKGKDVELRCDPISGHTALYWYRQSLGQGLEFLIYFQGNSAPDKSGLPSDRFSAERTGGSVSTLTIQRTQQEDSAVYLCASSPGFYGYPFGSGTRLTVV.

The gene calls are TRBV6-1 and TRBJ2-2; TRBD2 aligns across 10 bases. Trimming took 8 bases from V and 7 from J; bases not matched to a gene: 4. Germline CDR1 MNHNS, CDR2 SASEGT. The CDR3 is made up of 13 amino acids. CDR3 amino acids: CASLASGGGELFF. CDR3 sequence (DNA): TGTGCCAGCCTTGCTAGCGGGGGCGGGGAGCTGTTTTTT.

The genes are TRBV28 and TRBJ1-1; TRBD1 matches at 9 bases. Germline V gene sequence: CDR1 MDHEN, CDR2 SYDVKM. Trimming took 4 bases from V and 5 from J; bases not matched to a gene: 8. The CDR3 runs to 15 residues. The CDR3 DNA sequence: TGTGCCAGCAGTTCTCCACAGGGGGCCGGTACTGAAGCTTTCTTT. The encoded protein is CASSSPQGAGTEAFF.

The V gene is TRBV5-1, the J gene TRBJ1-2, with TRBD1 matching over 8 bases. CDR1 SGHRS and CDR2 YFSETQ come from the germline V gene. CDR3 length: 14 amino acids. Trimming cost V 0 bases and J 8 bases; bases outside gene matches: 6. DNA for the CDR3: TGCGCCAGCAGCTTGGACAGGGGGAGTTTCGGCTACACCTTC. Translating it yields CASSLDRGSFGYTF.

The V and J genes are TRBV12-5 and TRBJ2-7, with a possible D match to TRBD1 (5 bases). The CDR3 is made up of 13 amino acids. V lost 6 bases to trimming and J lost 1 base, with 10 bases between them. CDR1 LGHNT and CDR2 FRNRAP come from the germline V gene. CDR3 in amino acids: CASGPQGSYEQYF. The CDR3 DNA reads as TGTGCTAGTGGCCCCCAGGGTTCCTACGAGCAGTACTTC.

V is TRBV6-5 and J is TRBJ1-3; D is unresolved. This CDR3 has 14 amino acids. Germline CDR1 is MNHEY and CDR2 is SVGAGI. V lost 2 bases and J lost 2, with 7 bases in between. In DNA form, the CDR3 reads TGTGCCAGCAGTTACGGACTTCCTGGAAACACCATATATTTT. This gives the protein CASSYGLPGNTIYF.

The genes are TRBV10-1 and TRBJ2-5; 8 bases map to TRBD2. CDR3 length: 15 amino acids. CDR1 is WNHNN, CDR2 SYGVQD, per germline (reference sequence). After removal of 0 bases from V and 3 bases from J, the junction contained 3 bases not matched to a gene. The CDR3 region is CASSESLAGKETQYF. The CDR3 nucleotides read TGCGCCAGCAGTGAGTCGCTAGCGGGTAAAGAGACCCAGTACTTC.

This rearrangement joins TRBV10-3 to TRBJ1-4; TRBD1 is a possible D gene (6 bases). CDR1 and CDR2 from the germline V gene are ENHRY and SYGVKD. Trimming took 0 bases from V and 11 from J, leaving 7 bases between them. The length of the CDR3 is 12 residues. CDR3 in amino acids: CAISESRGKLFF. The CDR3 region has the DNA TGTGCCATCAGTGAGTCCAGGGGCAAACTGTTTTTT.

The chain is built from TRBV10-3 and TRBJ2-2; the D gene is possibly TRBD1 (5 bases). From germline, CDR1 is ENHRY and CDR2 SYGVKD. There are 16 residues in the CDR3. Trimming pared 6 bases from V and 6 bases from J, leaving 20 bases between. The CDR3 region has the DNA TGTGCCATCAGCAGGGTGGTCGGGCAAGAGGCCGGGGAGCTGTTTTTT. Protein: CAISRVVGQEAGELFF.

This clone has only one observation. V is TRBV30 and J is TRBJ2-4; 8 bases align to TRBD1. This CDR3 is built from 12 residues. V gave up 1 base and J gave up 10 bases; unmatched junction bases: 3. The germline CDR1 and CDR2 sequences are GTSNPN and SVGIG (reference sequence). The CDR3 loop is CAWSETGGIQYF. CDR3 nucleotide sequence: TGTGCCTGGAGTGAAACAGGGGGAATTCAGTACTTC.

CDR3 sequence reads: CASSPHGQGPTTVLTF. The CDR3 nucleotides are TGTGCCAGTAGTCCCCACGGACAGGGGCCTACAACCGTCCTGACTTTC. This chain links TRBV19 with TRBJ2-6; 9 bases fit TRBD1. V was clipped by 5 bases and J by 12 bases; unmatched bases: 14. CDR1 LNHDA and CDR2 SQIVND come from the germline V gene (reference sequence). The CDR3 has 16 amino acids.

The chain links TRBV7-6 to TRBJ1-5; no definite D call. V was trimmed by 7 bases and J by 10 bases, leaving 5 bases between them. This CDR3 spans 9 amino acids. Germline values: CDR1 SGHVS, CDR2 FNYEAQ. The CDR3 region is CASTPPQHF. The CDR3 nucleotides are TGTGCCAGCACCCCTCCCCAGCATTTT.

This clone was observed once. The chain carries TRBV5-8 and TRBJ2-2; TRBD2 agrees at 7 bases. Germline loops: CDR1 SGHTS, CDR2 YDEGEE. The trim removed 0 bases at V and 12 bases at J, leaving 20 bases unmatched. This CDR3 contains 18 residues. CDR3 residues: CASSLAFGRTREFAKLFF. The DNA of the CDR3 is TGTGCCAGCAGCTTGGCCTTCGGCAGGACGCGGGAGTTTGCGAAGCTGTTTTTT.

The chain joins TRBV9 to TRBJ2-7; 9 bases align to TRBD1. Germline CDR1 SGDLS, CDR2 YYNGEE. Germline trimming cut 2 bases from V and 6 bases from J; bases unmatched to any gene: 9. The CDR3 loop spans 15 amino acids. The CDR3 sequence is CASSVGTGSSVEQYF. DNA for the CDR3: TGTGCCAGCAGCGTGGGGACAGGGAGTAGTGTCGAGCAGTACTTC. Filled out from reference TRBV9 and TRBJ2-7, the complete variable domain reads DSGVTQTPKHLITATGQRVTLRCSPRSGDLSVYWYQQSLDQGLQFLIQYYNGEERAKGNILERFSAQQFPDLHSELNLSSLELGDSALYFCASSVGTGSSVEQYFGPGTRLTVT.

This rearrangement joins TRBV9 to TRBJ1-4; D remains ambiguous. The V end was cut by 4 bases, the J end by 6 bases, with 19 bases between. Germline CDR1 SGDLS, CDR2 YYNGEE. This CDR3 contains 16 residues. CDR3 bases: TGTGCCAGCAGCCCCGGGGTGCGGGTAGTGGATGAAAAACTGTTTTTT. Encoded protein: CASSPGVRVVDEKLFF.

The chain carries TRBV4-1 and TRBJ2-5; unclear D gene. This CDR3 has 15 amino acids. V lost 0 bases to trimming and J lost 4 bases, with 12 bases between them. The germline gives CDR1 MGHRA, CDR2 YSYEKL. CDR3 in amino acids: CASSQEGPTTETQYF. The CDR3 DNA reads TGCGCCAGCAGCCAAGAGGGCCCTACCACAGAGACCCAGTACTTC.

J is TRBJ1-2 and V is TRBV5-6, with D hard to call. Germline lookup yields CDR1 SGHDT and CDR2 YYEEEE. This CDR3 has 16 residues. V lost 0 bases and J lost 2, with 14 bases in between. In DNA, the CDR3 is TGTGCCAGCAGCTTGGAGAGGCAACTCGGGAACTATGGCTACACCTTC. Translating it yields CASSLERQLGNYGYTF.

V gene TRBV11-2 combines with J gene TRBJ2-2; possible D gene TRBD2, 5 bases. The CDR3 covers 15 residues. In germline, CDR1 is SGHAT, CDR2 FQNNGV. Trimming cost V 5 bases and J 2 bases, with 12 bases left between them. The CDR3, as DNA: TGTGCCAGCAGCCTTGGACTTGCTAACACCGGGGAGCTGTTTTTT. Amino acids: CASSLGLANTGELFF. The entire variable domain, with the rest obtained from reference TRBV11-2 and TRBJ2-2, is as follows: EAGVAQSPRYKIIEKRQSVAFWCNPISGHATLYWYQQILGQGPKLLIQFQNNGVVDDSQLPKDRFSAERLKGVDSTLKIQPAKLEDSAVYLCASSLGLANTGELFFGEGSRLTVL.

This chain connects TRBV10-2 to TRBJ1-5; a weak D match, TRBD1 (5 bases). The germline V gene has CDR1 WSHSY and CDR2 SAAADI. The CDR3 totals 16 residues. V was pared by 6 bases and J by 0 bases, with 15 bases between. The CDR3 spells CASRVRGSNSNQPQHF. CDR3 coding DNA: TGCGCCAGCAGGGTCCGGGGGTCAAATAGCAATCAGCCCCAGCATTTT.